This T cell receptor beta chain stems from a study of T cell repertoires in cytomegalovirus infection. On the study more broadly: As its CMV epitopes, the study selected recently identified HLA-C-restricted and well-studied HLA-B-restricted targets. It was the public TCR beta signatures that indicated both CMV infection and matching HLA type.

In its sample, this clonotype was seen a few times. Its antigen remains unidentified. Each CDR3 protein is one row after TCRdb ran MiXCR on the reads. The sample gives approximately 310,000 distinct CDR3 sequences, about 25% of which show up once; roughly 14% is in the top ten. CDR3 length: 16 residues. V lost 6 bases and J 2 bases, leaving 18 bases between the germline ends. Material: cultured PBMCs, obtained from culture after CMV antigen stimulation. The clonotype was recovered from a human donor in good health (CMV status not recorded). Some clones in this sample may be carry-over from other donors' samples. The chain employs TRBV12-3 or TRBV12-4 and TRBJ2-3, with D perhaps TRBD2 (6 bases). The CDR3, as DNA: TGTGCCAGCAGCGAATTGGGACTCCTGCACACAGATACGCAGTATTTT. It yields the protein CASSELGLLHTDTQYF.